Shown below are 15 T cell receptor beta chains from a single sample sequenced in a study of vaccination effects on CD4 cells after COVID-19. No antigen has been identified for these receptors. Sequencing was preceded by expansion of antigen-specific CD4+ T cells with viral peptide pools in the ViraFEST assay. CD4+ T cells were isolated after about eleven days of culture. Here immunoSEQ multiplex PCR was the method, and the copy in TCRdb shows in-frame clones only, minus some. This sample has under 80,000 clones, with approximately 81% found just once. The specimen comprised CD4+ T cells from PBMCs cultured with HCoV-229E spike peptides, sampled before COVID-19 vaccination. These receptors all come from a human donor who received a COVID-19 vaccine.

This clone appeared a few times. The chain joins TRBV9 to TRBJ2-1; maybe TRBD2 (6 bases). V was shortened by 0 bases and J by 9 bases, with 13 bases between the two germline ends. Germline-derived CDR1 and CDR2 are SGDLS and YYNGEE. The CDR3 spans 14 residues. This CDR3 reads CASSVAGVLSEQFF. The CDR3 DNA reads TGTGCCAGCAGCGTAGCGGGGGTTTTAAGTGAGCAGTTCTTC.

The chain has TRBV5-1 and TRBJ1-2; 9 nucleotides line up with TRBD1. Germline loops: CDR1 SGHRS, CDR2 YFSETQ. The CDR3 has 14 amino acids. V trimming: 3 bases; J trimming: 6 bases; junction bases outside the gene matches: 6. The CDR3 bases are TGCGCCAGCAGCTCCATGGACAGGGGTAATGGCTACACCTTC. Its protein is CASSSMDRGNGYTF.

This chain's CDR3 is CSANDVDYEQYV. DNA for the CDR3: TGCAGTGCTAATGACGTCGACTACGAGCAGTACGTC. V is TRBV20-1 and J is TRBJ2-7; D gene ambiguous. Germline V gene data show CDR1 as DFQATT and CDR2 as SNEGSKA (reference sequence). The V and J ends lost 4 bases and 3 bases respectively, with 10 bases between them. There are 12 residues in the CDR3.

CDR3 nucleotide sequence: TGTGCCAGCAGCGCCGGCAGGACGATCAATGAAAAACTGTTTTTT. Amino acid sequence: CASSAGRTINEKLFF. The chain is built from TRBV9 and TRBJ1-4; D ambiguous. CDR3 length: 15 residues. Germline values: CDR1 SGDLS, CDR2 YYNGEE. V gave up 3 bases and J gave up 5 bases, with 14 bases separating them.

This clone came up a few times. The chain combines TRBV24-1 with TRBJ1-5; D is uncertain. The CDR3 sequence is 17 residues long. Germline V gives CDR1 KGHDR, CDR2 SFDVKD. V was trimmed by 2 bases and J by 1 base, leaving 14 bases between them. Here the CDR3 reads CATSDSNAGGSNQPQHF. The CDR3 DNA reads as TGTGCCACCAGTGATTCGAATGCAGGCGGGAGCAATCAGCCCCAGCATTTT.

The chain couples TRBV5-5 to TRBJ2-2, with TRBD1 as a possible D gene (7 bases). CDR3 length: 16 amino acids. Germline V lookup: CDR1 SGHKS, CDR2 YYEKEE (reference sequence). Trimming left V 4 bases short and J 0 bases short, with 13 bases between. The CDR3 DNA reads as TGTGCCAGCAGCACCAGGGGGGATACGAACACCGGGGAGCTGTTTTTT. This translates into CASSTRGDTNTGELFF.

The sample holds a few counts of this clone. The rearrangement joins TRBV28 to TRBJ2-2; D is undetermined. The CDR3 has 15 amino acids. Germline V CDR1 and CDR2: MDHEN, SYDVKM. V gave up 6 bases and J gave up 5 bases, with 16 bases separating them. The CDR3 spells CASRPPGPVTGELFF. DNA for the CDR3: TGTGCCAGCAGGCCCCCCGGGCCAGTGACCGGGGAGCTGTTTTTT.

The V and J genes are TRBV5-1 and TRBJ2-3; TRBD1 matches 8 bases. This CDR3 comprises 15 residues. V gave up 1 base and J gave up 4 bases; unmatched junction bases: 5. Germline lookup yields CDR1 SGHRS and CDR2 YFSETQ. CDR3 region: CASSLWQGASDTQYF. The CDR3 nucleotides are TGCGCCAGCAGCTTGTGGCAGGGGGCTTCAGATACGCAGTATTTT.

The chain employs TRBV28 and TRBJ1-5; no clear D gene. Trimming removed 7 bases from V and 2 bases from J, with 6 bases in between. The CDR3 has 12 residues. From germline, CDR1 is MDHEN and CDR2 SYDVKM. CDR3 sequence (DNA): TGTGCCAGCAAGGCGGGCAATCAGCCCCAGCATTTT. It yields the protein CASKAGNQPQHF. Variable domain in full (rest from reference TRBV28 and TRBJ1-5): DVKVTQSSRYLVKRTGEKVFLECVQDMDHENMFWYRQDPGLGLRLIYFSYDVKMKEKGDIPEGYSVSREKKERFSLILESASTNQTSMYLCASKAGNQPQHFGDGTRLSIL.

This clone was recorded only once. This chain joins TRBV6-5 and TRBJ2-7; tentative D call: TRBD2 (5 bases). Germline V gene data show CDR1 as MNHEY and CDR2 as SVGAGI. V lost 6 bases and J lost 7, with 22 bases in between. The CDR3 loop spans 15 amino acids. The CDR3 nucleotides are TGTGCCAGCAGCCGACGGGGTGGTATTGGTGAGGAGCAGTACGTC. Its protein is CASSRRGGIGEEQYV.

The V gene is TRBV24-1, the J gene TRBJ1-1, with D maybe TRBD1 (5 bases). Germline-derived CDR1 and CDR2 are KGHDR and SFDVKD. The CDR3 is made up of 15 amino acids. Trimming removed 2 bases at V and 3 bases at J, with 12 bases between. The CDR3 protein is CATSDSTAGDTEAFF. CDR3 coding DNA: TGTGCCACCAGTGATTCGACAGCCGGGGACACTGAAGCTTTCTTT.

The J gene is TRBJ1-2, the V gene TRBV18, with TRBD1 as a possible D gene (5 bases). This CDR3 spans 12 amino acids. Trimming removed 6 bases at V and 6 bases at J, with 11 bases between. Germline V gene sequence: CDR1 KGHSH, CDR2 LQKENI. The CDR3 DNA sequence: TGTGCCAGCTCGGACATATTGGATGGCTACACCTTC. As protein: CASSDILDGYTF.

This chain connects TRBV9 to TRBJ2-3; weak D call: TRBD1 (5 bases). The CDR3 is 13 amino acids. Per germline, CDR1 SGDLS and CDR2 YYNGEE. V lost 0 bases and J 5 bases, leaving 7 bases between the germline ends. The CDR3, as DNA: TGTGCCAGCAGCGTAGGAACAGGAGATACGCAGTATTTT. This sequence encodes CASSVGTGDTQYF.

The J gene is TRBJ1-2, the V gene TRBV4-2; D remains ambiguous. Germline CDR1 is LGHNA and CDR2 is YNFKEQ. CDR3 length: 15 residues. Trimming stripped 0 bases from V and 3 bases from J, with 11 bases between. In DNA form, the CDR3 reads TGTGCCAGCAGCCAAGATTCGTCAGAATACTATGGCTACACCTTC. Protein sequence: CASSQDSSEYYGYTF.

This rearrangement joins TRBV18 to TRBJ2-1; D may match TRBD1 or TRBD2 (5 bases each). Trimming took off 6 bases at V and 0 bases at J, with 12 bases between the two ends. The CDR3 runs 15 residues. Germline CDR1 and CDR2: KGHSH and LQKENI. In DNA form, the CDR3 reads TGTGCCAGCTCGGGACCGCTGAGCTCCTACAATGAGCAGTTCTTC. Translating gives CASSGPLSSYNEQFF. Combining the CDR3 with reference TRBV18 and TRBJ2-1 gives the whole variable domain NAGVMQNPRHLVRRRGQEARLRCSPMKGHSHVYWYRQLPEEGLKFMVYLQKENIIDESGMPKERFSAEFPKEGPSILRIQQVVRGDSAAYFCASSGPLSSYNEQFFGPGTRLTVL.